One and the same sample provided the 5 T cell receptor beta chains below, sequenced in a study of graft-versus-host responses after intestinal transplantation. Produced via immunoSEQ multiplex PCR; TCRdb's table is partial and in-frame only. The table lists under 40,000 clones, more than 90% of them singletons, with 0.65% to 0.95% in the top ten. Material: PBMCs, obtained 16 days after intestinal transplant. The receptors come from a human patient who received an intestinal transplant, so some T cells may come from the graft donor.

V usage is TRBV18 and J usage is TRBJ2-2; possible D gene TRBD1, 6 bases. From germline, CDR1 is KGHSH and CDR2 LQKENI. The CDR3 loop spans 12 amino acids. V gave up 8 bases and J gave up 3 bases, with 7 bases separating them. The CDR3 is CASKGDTGELFF. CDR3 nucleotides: TGTGCCAGCAAGGGGGACACCGGGGAGCTGTTTTTT. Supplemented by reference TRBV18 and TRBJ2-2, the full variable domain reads NAGVMQNPRHLVRRRGQEARLRCSPMKGHSHVYWYRQLPEEGLKFMVYLQKENIIDESGMPKERFSAEFPKEGPSILRIQQVVRGDSAAYFCASKGDTGELFFGEGSRLTVL.

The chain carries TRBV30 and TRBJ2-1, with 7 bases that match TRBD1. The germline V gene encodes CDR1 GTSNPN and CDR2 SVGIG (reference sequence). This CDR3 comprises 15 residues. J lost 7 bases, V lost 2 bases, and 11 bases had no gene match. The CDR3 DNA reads TGTGCCTGGAGTAAGGTAACAGGGGCAGGGAATGAGCAGTTCTTC. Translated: CAWSKVTGAGNEQFF.

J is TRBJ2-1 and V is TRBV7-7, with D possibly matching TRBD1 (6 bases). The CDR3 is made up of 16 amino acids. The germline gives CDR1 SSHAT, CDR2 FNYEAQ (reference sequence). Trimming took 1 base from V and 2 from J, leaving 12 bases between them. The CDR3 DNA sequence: TGTGCCAGCAGCTTAGGGGCAGGGGATACCTACAATGAGCAGTTCTTC. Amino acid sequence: CASSLGAGDTYNEQFF.

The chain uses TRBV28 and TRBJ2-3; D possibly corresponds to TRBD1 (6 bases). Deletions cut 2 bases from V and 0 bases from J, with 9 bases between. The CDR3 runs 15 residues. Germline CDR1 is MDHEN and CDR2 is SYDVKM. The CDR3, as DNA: TGTGCCAGCAGTTTAGACAGGAAAAGCACAGATACGCAGTATTTT. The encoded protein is CASSLDRKSTDTQYF.

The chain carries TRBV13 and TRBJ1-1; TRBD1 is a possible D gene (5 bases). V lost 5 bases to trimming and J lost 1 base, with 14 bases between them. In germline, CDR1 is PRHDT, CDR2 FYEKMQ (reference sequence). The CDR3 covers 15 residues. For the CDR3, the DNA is TGTGCCAGCAGCGTCGCTGGGGCGGAGAACACTGAAGCTTTCTTT. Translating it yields CASSVAGAENTEAFF.